Included here is one T cell receptor (beta chain) sequence, with context. These data originate in a study of memory CD4+ T cells and cytomegalovirus serostatus. Single viable CD3+CD4+CD8-CD45RO+ cells were sorted as the memory CD4+ T cells. The ends were cut back, 2 bases at V and 8 bases at J, with 12 bases in the middle. CDR1 and CDR2 from the germline V gene are SGHAT and FQNNGV. The CDR3 covers 13 residues. Using immunoSEQ multiplex PCR, the repertoire was profiled, and TCRdb retains in-frame clones only, with some absent. Altogether tens of thousands of clones are present, around three quarters being singletons, with the ten largest covering 1% to 1.3%.

The specimen was memory CD4+ T cells from blood. The sequence came from an adult in good health and CMV-seronegative. V is TRBV11-2 and J is TRBJ1-2; D ambiguous. Here the CDR3 DNA reads TGTGCCAGCAGCTTATTAGGTCAGAAGGGCTACACCTTC. This translates into CASSLLGQKGYTF.